This record covers a single TCR beta chain. TCRdb redid the calling of the 5' RACE reads with MiXCR, one entry per CDR3 protein. Of approximately 550,000 distinct CDR3 sequences in the sample, approximately 12% are singletons; the top ten hold about 14%. The sample originates from a study of T cells after yellow fever vaccination. V was cut by 7 bases and J by 7 bases, with 16 bases left in between. The V gene's germline CDR1 is MNHNS and CDR2 SASEGT. This CDR3 is built from 14 residues. This chain uses TRBV6-1 with TRBJ2-2; possibly TRBD2 for D (6 bases). Here the sequenced sample was PBMCs, taken on the day of the yellow fever booster vaccination. The receptor comes from a man aged 30-40 years who received the YFV17D yellow fever vaccine. For the CDR3, the DNA is TGTGCCAGCACCTTACCAGCGGGTCACGGGGAGCTGTTTTTT. Translated, it gives CASTLPAGHGELFF.